Following are 29 T cell receptor beta chains from one sample sequenced in a study of blood T cells in healthy people across ages. A sample-barcoded 5' primer and a J-beta primer mix were used in a second PCR of about 7 to 12 cycles. From the 5' RACE reads, TCRdb called clonotypes with MiXCR, one entry per CDR3 protein. The profile shows some 940,000 distinct CDR3 sequences, under 35% of them singletons. Another study also made use of these data, one on T cells of mothers and their children.

Input material: blood. Source of these receptors: a woman aged 40 to 50 in good health.

This clonotype was picked up many times. The chain joins TRBV7-2 to TRBJ2-1, with D unclear. V lost 2 bases, J lost 8 bases, and 10 bases lay in between. Germline V CDR1 and CDR2: SGHTA, FQGNSA. The CDR3 is made up of 13 amino acids. CDR3 in DNA: TGTGCCAGCAGCTTATTCCCGAAGGATGAGCAGTTCTTC. As protein: CASSLFPKDEQFF.

This clonotype was counted many times. This sequence joins TRBV2 and TRBJ2-7; 9 bases line up with TRBD1. The V and J ends lost 8 bases and 3 bases, in that order; junction bases with no gene match: 8. CDR3 length equals 14 residues. Germline values: CDR1 SNHLY, CDR2 FYNNEI. CDR3 nucleotides: TGTGCCAGCTTCACGGGACAGGGCTTCTACGAGCAGTACTTC. Translating gives CASFTGQGFYEQYF.

The V call is TRBV5-1, the J call TRBJ2-1, with D perhaps matching TRBD2 (6 bases). CDR3 size: 16 residues. The germline CDR1 and CDR2 sequences are SGHRS and YFSETQ. Trimming removed 4 bases at V and 0 bases at J, with 14 bases between. The CDR3 sequence is CASSGRTTSSYNEQFF. The CDR3 coding sequence is TGCGCCAGCAGCGGGAGGACTACGAGCTCCTACAATGAGCAGTTCTTC.

V gene TRBV7-2 combines with J gene TRBJ1-5; 8 bases fit TRBD1. The germline CDR1 and CDR2 sequences are SGHTA and FQGNSA. This CDR3 has 16 amino acids. J lost 0 bases, V lost 4 bases, and 5 bases had no gene match. The CDR3 is CASSSGQGHSNQPQHF. The CDR3 bases are TGTGCCAGCAGCTCTGGACAGGGCCATAGCAATCAGCCCCAGCATTTT.

Many counts were recorded for this clonotype. The genes are TRBV9 and TRBJ1-2; D unclear. Trimming removed 0 bases from V and 5 bases from J, with 8 bases in between. The germline gives CDR1 SGDLS, CDR2 YYNGEE. This CDR3 region has 13 residues. The DNA of the CDR3 is TGTGCCAGCAGCGTAGGAGAGTCTTATGGCTACACCTTC. It specifies CASSVGESYGYTF.

In this sample, this clonotype turned up a few times. CDR3 residues: CASSRSIGDPSYGYTF. CDR3 nucleotide sequence: TGTGCCAGCAGCCGCAGCATAGGGGATCCTAGCTATGGCTACACCTTC. The chain recombines TRBV16 with TRBJ1-2, with a tentative D call TRBD1 (5 bases). This CDR3 spans 16 amino acids. V lost 4 bases, J lost 4 bases, and 19 bases lay in between. Per germline, CDR1 KGHSY and CDR2 FQNENV.

This clonotype was counted a single time. As DNA, the CDR3 is TGCAGTGCCGGGACAGTAACTAATGAAAAACTGTTTTTT. Its protein product is CSAGTVTNEKLFF. The chain is built from TRBV20-1 and TRBJ1-4, with 7 bases matching TRBD1. The trim removed 6 bases at V and 1 base at J, leaving 2 bases unmatched. The CDR3 runs 13 residues. The V gene's germline CDR1 is DFQATT and CDR2 SNEGSKA (reference sequence).

This clonotype was picked up many times. The chain joins TRBV5-1 to TRBJ2-7; D possibly corresponds to TRBD1 (6 bases). The CDR3 length is 16 residues. V was pared by 4 bases and J by 3 bases, with 20 bases between. Germline CDR1 and CDR2: SGHRS and YFSETQ. The CDR3 bases are TGCGCCAGCAGCCTGCTAATGGAACCCAGGGGCTACGAGCAGTACTTC. This gives the protein CASSLLMEPRGYEQYF.

The genes are TRBV3-1 and TRBJ1-1, with D unclear. This CDR3 is 14 amino acids long. Germline V gene lookup returns CDR1 LGHDT and CDR2 YNNKEL (reference sequence). V was shortened by 5 bases and J by 4 bases, with 14 bases between the two germline ends. CDR3 sequence (DNA): TGTGCCAGCAGCTCGTCCGGCGGGCGCACTGAAGCTTTCTTT. Translating gives CASSSSGGRTEAFF.

This clonotype occurred many times. The V and J genes are TRBV10-3 and TRBJ2-7, with a possible D match to TRBD2 (5 bases). This CDR3 is built from 16 residues. Deletions cut 4 bases from V and 3 bases from J, with 19 bases between. The germline CDR1 and CDR2 sequences are ENHRY and SYGVKD. The CDR3 DNA reads as TGTGCCATCAGTGCGGGCGGGTTATCTCGAATCTACGAGCAGTACTTC. It specifies CAISAGGLSRIYEQYF.

The chain recombines TRBV3-1 with TRBJ2-5, with 10 bases identical to TRBD2. The CDR3 is 17 residues long. V lost 2 bases and J lost 4; bases outside the gene matches: 10. Germline V gives CDR1 LGHDT, CDR2 YNNKEL (reference sequence). In DNA, the CDR3 is TGTGCCAGCAGCCAATCTCCTAGCGGGGGTGGTGTAGAGACCCAGTACTTC. The encoded protein is CASSQSPSGGGVETQYF.

The V and J genes are TRBV25-1 and TRBJ1-2; 9 bases match TRBD1. The V gene end was trimmed by 8 bases and the J gene end by 8 bases; junction bases not matched to a gene: 6. The CDR3 extends over 12 amino acids. CDR1 and CDR2 (germline): MGHDK, SYGVNS. The CDR3 spells CASGEGQGGYTF. CDR3 in DNA: TGTGCCAGCGGGGAGGGACAGGGCGGCTACACCTTC.

The chain combines TRBV3-1 with TRBJ1-2; 9 positions match TRBD1. This CDR3 spans 14 amino acids. V dropped 4 bases and J dropped 8; count of bases not matched to a gene: 8. In germline, CDR1 is LGHDT, CDR2 YNNKEL (reference sequence). The CDR3 sequence: CASSPIQGARGYTF. The DNA of the CDR3 is TGTGCCAGCAGCCCTATACAGGGGGCTAGGGGCTACACCTTC.

The gene calls are TRBV21-1 and TRBJ2-7; the table calls TRBD1, which could not be checked here. TRBV21-1 is noted as a pseudogene. The CDR3 length is 16 residues. The CDR3 here is CASSSYDRAKYYEQYF. The CDR3 DNA sequence: TGTGCCAGCAGCTCCTACGACAGGGCGAAGTACTACGAGCAGTACTTC.

CDR3 loop: CASSQRTTGDEAFF. CDR3 sequence (DNA): TGTGCCAGCAGCCAGCGCACAACAGGGGACGAGGCTTTCTTT. The rearrangement links TRBV3-1 to TRBJ1-1; 7 nucleotides agree with TRBD1. The germline CDR1 and CDR2 sequences are LGHDT and YNNKEL (reference sequence). CDR3 length equals 14 residues. Germline trimming cut 3 bases from V and 11 bases from J; bases unmatched to any gene: 12.

This clonotype has ten or more counts. V gene TRBV11-2 combines with J gene TRBJ2-5; 7 bases map to TRBD1. The CDR3 is 14 amino acids. The J segment lost 1 base and the V segment lost 3 bases, leaving 2 bases of the junction unmatched. Germline V gene data show CDR1 as SGHAT and CDR2 as FQNNGV. CDR3 amino acids: CASSFGTVQETQYF. The DNA for the CDR3 is TGTGCCAGCAGCTTTGGGACAGTCCAAGAGACCCAGTACTTC.

This clonotype was seen more than once but under ten times. The V call is TRBV18, the J call TRBJ1-5; TRBD1 matches 7 bases. V gave up 3 bases and J gave up 7 bases; unmatched junction bases: 6. Germline V CDR1 and CDR2: KGHSH, LQKENI. This CDR3 is built from 14 residues. CDR3 loop: CASSPTGVGQPQHF. CDR3 bases: TGTGCCAGCTCACCCACAGGGGTGGGCCAGCCCCAGCATTTT.

J is TRBJ2-7 and V is TRBV7-6, with D possibly called TRBD1 or TRBD2 (6 bases each). This CDR3 is 18 amino acids long. V lost 6 bases to trimming and J lost 7 bases, with 31 bases between them. Germline V gives CDR1 SGHVS, CDR2 FNYEAQ. The DNA for the CDR3 is TGTGCCAGCAGTTCGGACCAAGGGGGGCCCTCCTCCTACAATGAGCAGTACTTC. Translating gives CASSSDQGGPSSYNEQYF.

As for this clonotype: One base away lies a much larger clone, so this may be a sequencing read error. This chain joins TRBV20-1 and TRBJ2-7, with D possibly matching TRBD2 (5 bases). CDR1 and CDR2 (germline): DFQATT, SNEGSKA (reference sequence). CDR3 size: 16 residues. V lost 0 bases to trimming and J lost 1 base, with 16 bases between them. Written as DNA, the CDR3 is TGCAGTGCTAGAGATGAAAACCTTGGACTTTCCTACGAGCAGTACTTC. This encodes CSARDENLGLSYEQYF.

Only a few counts were recorded for this clonotype. V and J are TRBV5-1 and TRBJ1-1, with D maybe TRBD1 (6 bases). Trimming pared 1 base from V and 3 bases from J, leaving 10 bases between. The germline V gene has CDR1 SGHRS and CDR2 YFSETQ. The CDR3 is made up of 14 amino acids. The CDR3 nucleotides are TGCGCCAGCAGCTTGTCGTGGACAGACACTGAAGCTTTCTTT. Protein: CASSLSWTDTEAFF.

The table lists this clonotype with many counts. The J gene is TRBJ2-5, the V gene TRBV20-1; perhaps D is TRBD1 or TRBD2 (6 bases each). V was cut by 5 bases and J by 5 bases, with 18 bases left in between. Germline assignment: CDR1 DFQATT and CDR2 SNEGSKA (reference sequence). The length of the CDR3 is 14 residues. Here the CDR3 reads CSAGPGGRGETQYF. In nucleotides, the CDR3 is TGCAGTGCTGGGCCTGGGGGCCGGGGGGAGACCCAGTACTTC.

The V gene is TRBV28, the J gene TRBJ2-3; D remains ambiguous. This CDR3 contains 15 residues. Germline V CDR1 and CDR2: MDHEN, SYDVKM. The germline V and J ends were trimmed by 5 bases and 2 bases, with 14 bases remaining between them. The CDR3 nucleotides are TGTGCCAGCAGTCCCCCCCTGAAGACCACAGATACGCAGTATTTT. It encodes CASSPPLKTTDTQYF. Together with reference TRBV28 and TRBJ2-3, the CDR3 gives the full variable domain: DVKVTQSSRYLVKRTGEKVFLECVQDMDHENMFWYRQDPGLGLRLIYFSYDVKMKEKGDIPEGYSVSREKKERFSLILESASTNQTSMYLCASSPPLKTTDTQYFGPGTRLTVL.

This clonotype came up many times. The chain links TRBV7-2 to TRBJ2-7, with a possible D match to TRBD1 (5 bases). Germline CDR1 SGHTA, CDR2 FQGNSA. Trimming stripped 5 bases from V and 5 bases from J, with 16 bases between. CDR3 length: 14 amino acids. The CDR3 here is CASSRTGATHEQYF. DNA for the CDR3: TGTGCCAGCAGCCGAACTGGGGCTACTCACGAGCAGTACTTC.

The rearrangement joins TRBV20-1 to TRBJ1-4; TRBD1 aligns across 12 bases. The CDR3 runs to 14 residues. The junction had 4 bases not matched to a gene; V was cut back by 3 bases and J by 8 bases. Germline-derived CDR1 and CDR2 are DFQATT and SNEGSKA (reference sequence). Here the CDR3 DNA reads TGCAGTGCTAGGGGACAGGGGGCTTCGGAAAAACTGTTTTTT. It translates to CSARGQGASEKLFF.

The chain carries TRBV7-9 and TRBJ2-5; 7 bases fit TRBD1. The J call may be mistaken, given a closer DNA end match to TRBJ2-7. The CDR3 loop spans 15 amino acids. The V gene's germline CDR1 is SEHNR and CDR2 FQNEAQ (reference sequence). The CDR3 DNA sequence: TGTGCCAGCAGCGGCTCGGGACAGCCAGCCTACGAGCAGTACTTC. It is translated as CASSGSGQPAYEQYF.

This chain connects TRBV7-9 to TRBJ2-7, with D maybe TRBD1 (6 bases). The V gene lost 4 bases and the J gene lost 4 bases, with 26 bases spanning the gap. The length of the CDR3 is 18 residues. Germline loops: CDR1 SEHNR, CDR2 FQNEAQ (reference sequence). The CDR3 DNA follows: TGTGCCAGCAGCTATCCTCCATGGGGACAAAAGGGCAGATACGAGCAGTACTTC. The encoded protein is CASSYPPWGQKGRYEQYF.

This clonotype was seen many times. V is TRBV20-1 and J is TRBJ2-5; TRBD1 aligns across 7 bases. Per the germline V gene, CDR1 is DFQATT and CDR2 is SNEGSKA (reference sequence). The CDR3 runs to 18 residues. After removal of 0 bases from V and 11 bases from J, the junction contained 24 bases not matched to a gene. This CDR3 is CSARDEGGPHYGRLGQYF. The CDR3 DNA reads as TGCAGTGCTAGAGATGAAGGGGGCCCCCATTATGGTCGTCTCGGGCAGTACTTC.

In this sample, this clonotype turned up once. A much larger clone lies a single base off, so this may be a read error. This chain links TRBV24-1 with TRBJ1-2; D unresolved. Per germline, CDR1 KGHDR and CDR2 SFDVKD. V was trimmed by 3 bases and J by 4 bases, leaving 2 bases between them. This CDR3 comprises 11 residues. CDR3 nucleotide sequence: TGTGCCACCAGTGATGGCTATGGCTACACCTTC. As protein: CATSDGYGYTF.

Remarks on this clonotype: A much larger clone lies one base from this, so it may be a read error. The chain carries TRBV7-2 and TRBJ2-1, with a weak D call TRBD1 (5 bases). Germline V gene data show CDR1 as SGHTA and CDR2 as FQGNSA. The CDR3 is 13 amino acids. The CDR3 loop reads CASSRGSYNGQFF. CDR3 nucleotide sequence: TGTGCCAGCAGCAGGGGTTCCTACAATGGGCAGTTCTTC. Full variable domain (remainder filled in from reference TRBV7-2 and TRBJ2-1): GAGVSQSPSNKVTEKGKDVELRCDPISGHTALYWYRQSLGQGLEFLIYFQGNSAPDKSGLPSDRFSAERTGGSVSTLTIQRTQQEDSAVYLCASSRGSYNGQFFGPGTRLTVL.